Shown below are 10 T cell receptor beta chains from a single sample sequenced in a study of T-cell reconstitution after alpha-beta-depleted transplantation in children. Library preparation (for TCRbeta) was performed with unique molecular identifiers. Using its own MiXCR run on the PCR reads, TCRdb lists one record per CDR3 protein. The sample contains about 440,000 distinct CDR3 sequences, 43% of which appear only once. The specimen comprised PBMCs, sampled before TCRalphabeta/CD19-depleted stem cell transplant. Receptors were obtained from a girl aged 2 to 10 with aplastic anemia, due to receive a stem cell transplant.

Ten or more counts support this clonotype. The chain links TRBV2 to TRBJ2-1; D possibly matches TRBD1 or TRBD2 (5 bases each). V was shortened by 3 bases and J by 3 bases, with 15 bases between the two germline ends. CDR3 length: 16 residues. From germline, CDR1 is SNHLY and CDR2 FYNNEI. The CDR3 DNA is TGTGCCAGCAGTGACCGGGGCCAAAGCTACTACAATGAGCAGTTCTTC. Amino acid sequence: CASSDRGQSYYNEQFF. The full variable domain, its missing parts supplied by reference TRBV2 and TRBJ2-1, is EPEVTQTPSHQVTQMGQEVILRCVPISNHLYFYWYRQILGQKVEFLVSFYNNEISEKSEIFDDQFSVERPDGSNFTLKIRSTKLEDSAMYFCASSDRGQSYYNEQFFGPGTRLTVL.

CDR3 sequence (DNA): TGTGCCAGCAGCCAAGTGGGCGGGAGTAGCACCGGGGAGCTGTTTTTT. It specifies CASSQVGGSSTGELFF. J is TRBJ2-2 and V is TRBV3-1; 7 bases are a match to TRBD2. The CDR3 loop spans 16 amino acids. V was clipped by 1 base and J by 4 bases; unmatched bases: 6. Germline CDR1 reads LGHDT; CDR2 reads YNNKEL (reference sequence).

This clonotype was detected ten times or more. The chain employs TRBV5-1 and TRBJ2-1; D unresolved. V shed 4 bases and J shed 6 bases, with 14 bases lying between them. The germline gives CDR1 SGHRS, CDR2 YFSETQ. This CDR3 is 14 amino acids long. CDR3 protein: CASSPRPNSNEQFF. In DNA form, the CDR3 reads TGCGCCAGCAGCCCCCGGCCTAACAGCAATGAGCAGTTCTTC.

The chain couples TRBV5-1 to TRBJ2-3; D is unresolved. V shed 0 bases and J shed 4 bases, with 9 bases lying between them. CDR1 and CDR2 from the germline V gene are SGHRS and YFSETQ. This CDR3 region has 14 residues. Written as DNA, the CDR3 is TGCGCCAGCAGCTTGGCCGTTGGGCCAGATACGCAGTATTTT. It yields the protein CASSLAVGPDTQYF.

This clonotype was recorded at least ten times. The chain combines TRBV2 with TRBJ1-1, with TRBD1 matching over 7 bases. Germline CDR1 is SNHLY and CDR2 is FYNNEI. This CDR3 contains 12 residues. V shed 6 bases and J 4 bases; nucleotides not matched to a gene: 2. CDR3 in amino acids: CASSDRVTEAFF. The CDR3 DNA sequence: TGTGCCAGCAGCGACAGGGTCACTGAAGCTTTCTTT.

The J gene is TRBJ2-1, the V gene TRBV2, with a weak D call TRBD1 (6 bases). V was shortened by 4 bases and J by 3 bases, with 13 bases between the two germline ends. The CDR3 totals 15 residues. Germline CDR1 reads SNHLY; CDR2 reads FYNNEI. The CDR3: CASSGSPRGYNEQFF. The CDR3 bases are TGTGCCAGCAGTGGGTCTCCCAGGGGCTACAATGAGCAGTTCTTC.

On this clonotype itself: At one of its ends the junction is not consistent with the germline gene, which may arise from a read error. The CDR3, as DNA: TGTGATAGCAGCGCCGGGACTAGCGGTTACGATCAGTACTTC. This encodes CDSSAGTSGYDQYF. This chain links TRBV7-7 with TRBJ2-7; TRBD2 agrees at 11 bases. This CDR3 has 14 amino acids. CDR1 SSHAT and CDR2 FNYEAQ come from the germline V gene (reference sequence).

The CDR3 bases are TGTGCCAGCAGCTTAACGGCAGGGGTTCGTGAGACCCAGTACTTC. Translated: CASSLTAGVRETQYF. The genes are TRBV7-3 and TRBJ2-5, with a possible D match to TRBD1 (6 bases). V lost 0 bases and J lost 5, with 13 bases in between. Germline lookup yields CDR1 SGHTA and CDR2 FQGTGA. The CDR3 covers 15 residues.

Of note for this clonotype: The DNA is omitted, as the CDR3 cannot be located on it reliably, and the CDR3 follows TCRdb's listing. CDR3 protein: CASILGRRNQPQHF. The chain is built from TRBV28 and TRBJ1-5; the table's D call of TRBD1 was not tested on the DNA. The CDR3 is made up of 14 amino acids, end residues included. Germline V CDR1 and CDR2: MDHEN, SYDVKM.

Here the CDR3 reads CASSLERYNSPLHF. The CDR3, as DNA: TGTGCCAGCAGCTTAGAACGTTATAATTCACCCCTCCACTTT. The chain joins TRBV7-2 to TRBJ1-6, with D hard to call. The ends were cut back, 1 base at V and 4 bases at J, with 5 bases in the middle. The CDR3 is 14 amino acids. Per germline, CDR1 SGHTA and CDR2 FQGNSA.